The 25 T cell receptor beta chains below come from one sample, sequenced in a study of Ad26.COV2.S vaccination and SARS-CoV-2 variants. The repertoire was sequenced with immunoSEQ multiplex PCR; TCRdb's copy has only in-frame clones and lacks some. The sample carries about 500,000 clones, roughly nine tenths recorded once. The sample's treatment: approximately 18 received Ad26.COV2.S at low or high dose, single or two shots; about 5 received placebo; per-sample allocation not given. Each sample was drawn 63 days after the first injection (of vaccine or placebo). This material consisted of peripheral blood, taken in a trial of Ad26.COV2.S vaccine versus placebo. These receptor sequences come from a person between 18 and 59 years old who received the Ad26.COV2.S COVID-19 vaccine or a placebo.

The gene calls are TRBV28 and TRBJ1-6; unclear D gene. The CDR3 length is 16 residues. CDR1 is MDHEN and CDR2 is SYDVKM in the germline V gene. With 5 bases removed from V and 13 bases from J, the gap between germline ends came to 24 bases. The CDR3 DNA reads as TGTGCCAGCAGTCCGGGATCTATTCCCCTCTTTTCGCCCCTCCACTTT. Its translation: CASSPGSIPLFSPLHF.

Notes on this clone: Other DNA sequences of this sample code for an identical CDR3. V is TRBV28 and J is TRBJ2-7; perhaps TRBD1 as D (5 bases). Deletions cut 2 bases from V and 4 bases from J, with 6 bases between. The CDR3 runs 12 residues. Germline values: CDR1 MDHEN, CDR2 SYDVKM. The CDR3 region is CASSLPGYEQYF. The CDR3 DNA reads TGTGCCAGCAGTTTACCAGGGTACGAGCAGTACTTC. The full variable domain, completed using reference TRBV28 and TRBJ2-7, is DVKVTQSSRYLVKRTGEKVFLECVQDMDHENMFWYRQDPGLGLRLIYFSYDVKMKEKGDIPEGYSVSREKKERFSLILESASTNQTSMYLCASSLPGYEQYFGPGTRLTVT.

The CDR3 DNA sequence: TGTGCCACCAGTGACCCCGCCGGGGAGCTGTTTTTT. Translation: CATSDPAGELFF. V usage is TRBV24-1 and J usage is TRBJ2-2; the D is unclear. Germline CDR1 and CDR2: KGHDR and SFDVKD. V was pared by 4 bases and J by 6 bases, with 5 bases between. The CDR3 has 12 residues.

This chain uses TRBV28 with TRBJ1-1; 7 nucleotides align to TRBD1. The CDR3 is 14 amino acids. J lost 8 bases, V lost 6 bases, and 12 bases had no gene match. Per the germline V gene, CDR1 is MDHEN and CDR2 is SYDVKM. CDR3 DNA sequence: TGTGCCAGCAGCCTCAGGGACAGACTATCAGAAGCTTTCTTT. Residues: CASSLRDRLSEAFF.

The chain links TRBV15 to TRBJ2-5, with D possibly matching TRBD1 (6 bases). V was pared by 0 bases and J by 9 bases, with 17 bases between. CDR1 is LNHNV, CDR2 YYDKDF, per germline (reference sequence). This CDR3 contains 15 residues. The CDR3 nucleotides are TGTGCCACCAGCAGAGAGGTCAGGGGTGTAAATCCCCAGTACTTC. It codes for CATSREVRGVNPQYF.

V usage is TRBV7-9 and J usage is TRBJ2-7; tentative D call: TRBD2 (6 bases). Trimming pared 5 bases from V and 7 bases from J, leaving 18 bases between. Germline V lookup: CDR1 SEHNR, CDR2 FQNEAQ (reference sequence). The CDR3 length is 14 residues. Here the CDR3 reads CASSPTRGGWEQYF. The CDR3 coding sequence is TGTGCCAGCAGCCCTACCCGGGGAGGTTGGGAGCAGTACTTC.

The chain employs TRBV11-2 and TRBJ1-2; no reliable D call. CDR1 SGHAT and CDR2 FQNNGV come from the germline V gene. V shed 5 bases and J shed 4 bases, with 17 bases lying between them. There are 15 residues in the CDR3. This chain's CDR3 is CASSGIRIRSYGYTF. The CDR3 nucleotides are TGTGCCAGCAGCGGTATCCGTATAAGGAGCTATGGCTACACCTTC.

The rearrangement joins TRBV7-9 to TRBJ2-5, with D maybe TRBD1 (5 bases). The CDR3 runs to 14 residues. V lost 8 bases to trimming and J lost 5 bases, with 18 bases between them. CDR1 and CDR2 (germline): SEHNR, FQNEAQ (reference sequence). The CDR3 region is CASGHRRGPETQYF. CDR3 nucleotides: TGTGCCAGCGGCCACAGAAGGGGTCCCGAGACCCAGTACTTC.

J is TRBJ2-1 and V is TRBV3-1 (or the pseudogene TRBV3-2), with D tentatively TRBD2 (5 bases). The V gene's germline CDR1 is LGHDT and CDR2 YNNKEL (reference sequence). Trimming removed 1 base at V and 6 bases at J, with 22 bases between. This CDR3 is built from 18 residues. CDR3 coding DNA: TGTGCCAGCAGCCAAGGAGGTCTGGGAGCAACCCCCGGCAATGAGCAGTTCTTC. As protein: CASSQGGLGATPGNEQFF.

The CDR3, as DNA: TGTGCCAGTAGTATTCCGGGACTAGCGGGGAGTTCAGCCTACAATGAGCAGTTCTTC. This codes for CASSIPGLAGSSAYNEQFF. The chain has TRBV19 and TRBJ2-1, with 13 positions matching TRBD2. This CDR3 region has 19 residues. V lost 3 bases to trimming and J lost 2 bases; unmatched junction nucleotides: 10. CDR1 and CDR2 (germline): LNHDA, SQIVND (reference sequence).

As for this clone: Within the sample, other DNA sequences also encode this same CDR3. The chain couples TRBV9 to TRBJ2-5; D unclear. Per the germline V gene, CDR1 is SGDLS and CDR2 is YYNGEE. The CDR3 is 13 residues long. Trimming stripped 0 bases from V and 5 bases from J, with 8 bases between. The CDR3 protein is CASSVGGLETQYF. The CDR3 DNA reads TGTGCCAGCAGCGTAGGGGGTTTGGAGACCCAGTACTTC.

Written as DNA, the CDR3 is TGTGCCAGTAGTATAGGAAAAGGACCTGGCTACACCTTC. Its protein product is CASSIGKGPGYTF. The V gene is TRBV19, the J gene TRBJ1-2; D is undetermined. The V end was cut by 1 base, the J end by 7 bases, with 10 bases between. The CDR3 extends over 13 amino acids. Per germline, CDR1 LNHDA and CDR2 SQIVND (reference sequence).

The chain combines TRBV7-9 with TRBJ1-2; D gene ambiguous. This CDR3 is built from 15 residues. V gave up 5 bases and J gave up 4 bases, with 17 bases separating them. Germline V lookup: CDR1 SEHNR, CDR2 FQNEAQ (reference sequence). This CDR3 reads CASSPQRSGSYGYTF. Written as DNA, the CDR3 is TGTGCCAGCAGCCCCCAACGGTCCGGGTCCTATGGCTACACCTTC.

The chain uses TRBV2 and TRBJ1-5; D ambiguous. This CDR3 has 15 residues. V shed 6 bases and J shed 9 bases, with 21 bases lying between them. Germline CDR1 is SNHLY and CDR2 is FYNNEI. The DNA of the CDR3 is TGTGCCAGCAGGCCCCCCTCCGGACTGACGGCGCCCCAGCATTTT. Amino acids: CASRPPSGLTAPQHF.

The chain employs TRBV18 and TRBJ2-1, with D possibly TRBD2 on 5 matching bases. The length of the CDR3 is 15 residues. The germline V gene has CDR1 KGHSH and CDR2 LQKENI. V lost 3 bases and J 4 bases, leaving 13 bases between the germline ends. The CDR3 here is CASSPTPGTYNEQFF. DNA for the CDR3: TGTGCCAGCTCACCCACCCCGGGAACTTACAATGAGCAGTTCTTC.

The rearrangement joins TRBV29-1 to TRBJ2-7; a weak D match, TRBD2 (5 bases). Germline CDR1 is SQVTM and CDR2 is ANQGSEA. The CDR3 is 15 amino acids. The V end was cut by 5 bases, the J end by 4 bases, with 21 bases between. CDR3 residues: CSVQRMLTGSYEQYF. Here the CDR3 DNA reads TGCAGCGTTCAACGAATGCTCACGGGGTCGTACGAGCAGTACTTC.

The chain joins TRBV7-9 to TRBJ1-2; D unresolved. The CDR3 loop spans 15 amino acids. Trimming removed 3 bases at V and 1 base at J, with 12 bases between. CDR1 and CDR2 from the germline V gene are SEHNR and FQNEAQ (reference sequence). The CDR3 DNA is TGTGCCAGCAGCTTTGCCCCGGAGGGTAACTATGGCTACACCTTC. Translation gives CASSFAPEGNYGYTF.

The chain employs TRBV15 and TRBJ2-1; 8 bases are a match to TRBD2. Germline trimming cut 3 bases from V and 1 base from J; bases unmatched to any gene: 8. This CDR3 comprises 17 residues. From germline, CDR1 is LNHNV and CDR2 YYDKDF (reference sequence). The CDR3 here is CATSSPTSDPSYNEQFF. The CDR3, as DNA: TGTGCCACCAGCAGCCCGACTAGCGATCCTTCCTACAATGAGCAGTTCTTC.

This clone has a handful of counts. This chain joins TRBV14 and TRBJ1-2; no clear D gene. Deletions cut 0 bases from V and 8 bases from J, with 13 bases between. The CDR3 totals 14 residues. Germline V gene sequence: CDR1 SGHDN, CDR2 FVKESK. CDR3 sequence: CASSQDIRGNGYTF. As DNA, the CDR3 is TGTGCCAGCAGCCAAGATATACGAGGGAACGGCTACACCTTC.

This rearrangement joins TRBV5-6 to TRBJ1-1; no definite D call. Trimming pared 4 bases from V and 0 bases from J, leaving 19 bases between. From germline, CDR1 is SGHDT and CDR2 YYEEEE. This CDR3 region has 17 residues. CDR3 loop: CASSPLGPVGLNTEAFF. The CDR3 DNA sequence: TGTGCCAGCAGCCCATTAGGCCCGGTGGGTCTGAACACTGAAGCTTTCTTT. Complete variable domain (other parts from reference TRBV5-6 and TRBJ1-1): DAGVTQSPTHLIKTRGQQVTLRCSPKSGHDTVSWYQQALGQGPQFIFQYYEEEERQRGNFPDRFSGHQFPNYSSELNVNALLLGDSALYLCASSPLGPVGLNTEAFFGQGTRLTVV.

V usage is TRBV29-1 and J usage is TRBJ1-4, with a possible D match to TRBD1 (5 bases). This CDR3 has 12 amino acids. Per germline, CDR1 SQVTM and CDR2 ANQGSEA. V was trimmed by 5 bases and J by 8 bases, leaving 12 bases between them. CDR3 DNA sequence: TGCAGCGTTCAGGGCCTCGGGGAAAAACTGTTTTTT. Translation: CSVQGLGEKLFF.

This clone was seen just once. The rearrangement uses TRBV5-8 and TRBJ2-3; 8 bases match TRBD2. J gave up 7 bases and V 0 bases, and 13 bases lay outside the gene matches. There are 17 residues in the CDR3. CDR1 and CDR2 from the germline V gene are SGHTS and YDEGEE. Here the CDR3 reads CASSLGMGLVMPNTQYF. The CDR3 region has the DNA TGTGCCAGCAGCTTGGGGATGGGACTAGTGATGCCAAATACGCAGTATTTT.

This clone appeared a few times. The V call is TRBV2, the J call TRBJ1-4; 8 bases align to TRBD1. There are 15 residues in the CDR3. V lost 2 bases, J lost 13 bases, and 12 bases stayed unmatched. Germline V lookup: CDR1 SNHLY, CDR2 FYNNEI. CDR3 sequence: CASSERVVSRGRLFF. The CDR3 bases are TGTGCCAGCAGTGAAAGGGTGGTGTCCAGGGGGCGACTGTTTTTT.

The V call is TRBV5-1, the J call TRBJ2-7, with D possibly TRBD1 on 6 matching bases. This CDR3 contains 13 residues. Germline lookup yields CDR1 SGHRS and CDR2 YFSETQ. Between the trimmed V and J ends, which lost 3 bases and 4 bases, there was a span of 11 bases. The CDR3, as DNA: TGCGCCAGCAGCTATTCAGGGGAATACGAGCAGTACTTC. Translated: CASSYSGEYEQYF.

V and J are TRBV3-1 (or the pseudogene TRBV3-2) and TRBJ2-1; 12 positions agree with TRBD2. The length of the CDR3 is 16 residues. V shed 6 bases, J shed 4 bases, and the junction held 7 bases outside the gene matches. CDR1 is LGHDT and CDR2 is YNNKEL in the germline V gene (reference sequence). In DNA, the CDR3 is TGTGCCAGCAGACAGACGACTAGCGGGAGATACAATGAGCAGTTCTTC. As protein: CASRQTTSGRYNEQFF.